This is a list of T cell receptor beta chains from one sample in a study of blood T cell repertoires in COVID-19. Libraries were prepared by immunoSEQ multiplex PCR; TCRdb keeps only in-frame clonotypes and omits some of them. The data hold 150,000 or so clones, with roughly 90% observed a single time. Sequenced input: PBMCs or T cells enriched from blood (not recorded which). The source of these receptors is a woman in her twenties or thirties with acute COVID-19. CDR3s include the opening cysteine and the closing phenylalanine or tryptophan. The order of the fields is J gene, D gene, clone size, V gene, CDR3 protein, CDR3 DNA. The D gene is left open where the match is weak. Only some rows state a clone size, as once, few, many or a class for expanded clones.

TRBJ2-1 NA NA TRBV7-9 CASSLNAGRSSYNEQFF TGTGCCAGCAGCCTCAACGCGGGCCGTAGCTCCTACAATGAGCAGTTCTTC
TRBJ2-7 NA few TRBV11-1 CASSYSGYEQYF TGTGCCAGCAGCTATAGCGGCTACGAGCAGTACTTC
TRBJ2-7 TRBD2 NA TRBV4-2 CASSQGAAGESYEQYF TGTGCCAGCAGCCAAGGGGCGGCGGGGGAATCCTACGAGCAGTACTTC
TRBJ2-7 NA NA TRBV4-3 CASSFDRTIYEQYF TGCGCCAGCAGCTTCGACCGGACTATCTACGAGCAGTACTTC
TRBJ2-1 TRBD2 NA TRBV28 CASSDLISGSRTYNEQFF TGTGCCAGCAGTGACCTTATTAGCGGGAGTAGGACCTACAATGAGCAGTTCTTC
TRBJ1-1 NA NA TRBV7-9 CASSLAAFEAFF TGTGCCAGCAGCTTAGCGGCCTTTGAAGCTTTCTTT
TRBJ2-1 TRBD2 NA TRBV11-2 CASSSSGGYYNEQFF TGTGCCAGCAGCTCTAGCGGTGGATACTACAATGAGCAGTTCTTC
TRBJ2-2 TRBD2 NA TRBV2 CASGGGRVGTSGTGELFF TGTGCCAGCGGGGGTGGCAGGGTCGGGACTAGTGGCACCGGGGAGCTGTTTTTT
TRBJ2-7 TRBD2 once TRBV7-8 CASSLAPGSGITFHEQYF TGTGCCAGCAGCTTAGCCCCTGGGAGCGGGATTACTTTCCACGAGCAGTACTTC
TRBJ2-7 TRBD1 NA TRBV11-2 CASSPRTGYTYEQYF TGTGCCAGCAGCCCCCGGACAGGGTACACCTACGAGCAGTACTTC
TRBJ1-2 NA NA TRBV30 CACIPGQEYYGYTF TGTGCCTGCATACCGGGACAAGAATACTATGGCTACACCTTC
TRBJ2-7 NA once TRBV6-5 CASSYSNNEVYEQYF TGTGCCAGCAGTTACTCGAACAATGAGGTCTACGAGCAGTACTTC
TRBJ1-1 NA NA TRBV28 CASSLGGGAEAFF TGTGCCAGCAGTTTGGGAGGGGGAGCTGAAGCTTTCTTT
TRBJ1-1 NA few TRBV7-8 CASRIGAANTEAFF TGTGCCAGCAGGATAGGGGCGGCGAACACTGAAGCTTTCTTT
TRBJ2-1 TRBD2 NA TRBV19 CASSGTSHNEQFF TGTGCCAGCTCGGGGACTAGCCACAATGAGCAGTTCTTC
TRBJ1-1 NA NA TRBV7-9 CASSLGTANTEAFF TGTGCCAGCAGCTTAGGGACAGCGAACACTGAAGCTTTCTTT
TRBJ2-7 NA NA TRBV29-1 CSVAGAGYEQYF TGCAGCGTGGCAGGGGCCGGGTACGAGCAGTACTTC
TRBJ2-3 NA NA TRBV29-1 CSVESWTTNRQDTQYF TGCAGCGTTGAATCCTGGACTACTAATAGGCAAGATACGCAGTATTTT
TRBJ1-1 NA NA TRBV10-3 CAISESRGGSEAFF TGTGCCATCAGTGAGTCTCGGGGGGGGTCTGAAGCTTTCTTT
TRBJ2-7 NA NA TRBV20-1 CSASLVYEQYF TGCAGTGCTAGTTTAGTCTACGAGCAGTACTTC
TRBJ2-1 NA NA TRBV2 CASSESRLVIIEQFF TGTGCCAGCAGTGAATCTCGGCTAGTCATCATTGAGCAGTTCTTC
TRBJ1-2 NA NA TRBV4-3 CASSPRTAYYGYTF TGCGCCAGCAGCCCCAGGACAGCTTACTATGGCTACACCTTC
TRBJ1-5 TRBD1 NA TRBV27 CASSLRSVLDRGQEPQHF TGTGCCAGCAGTTTGCGATCGGTCCTCGACAGGGGGCAGGAGCCCCAGCATTTT
TRBJ1-1 TRBD1 NA TRBV19 CASSAHSGTVLGAFF TGTGCCAGTAGCGCTCATTCCGGGACAGTCCTTGGGGCTTTCTTT
TRBJ2-7 TRBD2 NA TRBV7-8 CASSPGLASYEQYF TGTGCCAGCAGCCCCGGACTAGCTTCCTACGAGCAGTACTTC
TRBJ1-4 NA NA TRBV28 CASRPRANEKLFF TGTGCCAGCAGACCCAGGGCTAATGAAAAACTGTTTTTT
TRBJ2-5 TRBD2 NA TRBV9 CASSLGTSGRAWETQYF TGTGCCAGCAGTTTAGGGACTAGCGGGAGGGCCTGGGAGACCCAGTACTTC
TRBJ2-3 TRBD1 NA TRBV29-1 CSVMGQGVNTQYF TGCAGCGTGATGGGACAGGGGGTGAATACGCAGTATTTT
TRBJ2-5 NA NA TRBV2 CASSPSIQTQYF TGTGCCAGCAGTCCTAGCATACAGACCCAGTACTTC
TRBJ2-2 TRBD2 NA TRBV7-8 CASSLDGGRMGVGANTGELFF TGTGCCAGCAGCTTAGATGGCGGGAGAATGGGCGTGGGAGCGAACACCGGGGAGCTGTTTTTT
TRBJ2-1 NA NA TRBV5-1 CASRLVTYNEQFF TGCGCCAGCAGACTAGTTACTTACAATGAGCAGTTCTTC
TRBJ2-7 TRBD2 NA TRBV13 CASSLRLAGGYEQYF TGTGCCAGCAGCTTACGACTAGCGGGGGGCTACGAGCAGTACTTC
TRBJ2-3 NA NA TRBV10-3 CAISEGGDTQYF TGTGCCATCAGTGAGGGGGGGGATACGCAGTATTTT
TRBJ2-5 TRBD1 NA TRBV7-2 CASQRLAGGFETQYF TGTGCCAGCCAGCGACTCGCAGGGGGCTTCGAGACCCAGTACTTC
TRBJ1-5 NA NA TRBV20-1 CSASSRPHSNQPQHF TGCAGTGCTAGTTCCAGGCCTCATAGCAATCAGCCCCAGCATTTT
TRBJ2-1 TRBD2 NA TRBV5-6 CASSSDGTRGDEQFF TGTGCCAGCAGCTCAGATGGGACTAGGGGGGATGAGCAGTTCTTC
TRBJ2-1 NA NA TRBV5-1 CASSRTGSSGSYNEQFF TGCGCCAGCAGCCGAACAGGATCAAGCGGGTCCTACAATGAGCAGTTCTTC
TRBJ1-2 NA few TRBV27 CASRAALGGGYTF TGTGCCAGCAGGGCCGCTTTGGGAGGAGGCTACACCTTC
TRBJ2-1 TRBD2 NA TRBV29-1 CSASVAGSYNEQFF TGCAGCGCCTCGGTAGCGGGCTCCTACAATGAGCAGTTCTTC
TRBJ1-4 NA many TRBV28 CASSQAGIPKHEKLFF TGTGCCAGCAGCCAAGCCGGGATCCCAAAACATGAAAAACTGTTTTTT
TRBJ2-1 TRBD1 few TRBV5-8 CASSLVRDRGPLGSYNEQFF TGTGCCAGCAGCTTGGTGAGGGACAGGGGGCCCCTAGGGTCCTACAATGAGCAGTTCTTC
TRBJ1-3 TRBD1 few TRBV5-4 CASSLETGTGGSIYF TGTGCCAGCAGCTTAGAGACCGGGACAGGGGGCTCCATATATTTT
TRBJ1-1 TRBD1 NA TRBV9 CASRPQGSRTEAFF TGTGCCAGCAGACCACAGGGGTCCCGGACTGAAGCTTTCTTT
TRBJ2-1 TRBD1 NA TRBV20-1 CSASPGTGLNEQFF TGCAGTGCTAGTCCCGGGACAGGGCTGAATGAGCAGTTCTTC
TRBJ2-2 NA NA TRBV7-2 CASSQTSILDTGELFF TGTGCCAGCAGCCAAACTAGTATCCTTGACACCGGGGAGCTGTTTTTT
TRBJ2-5 TRBD2 NA TRBV29-1 CSVGEGTQYF TGCAGCGTTGGGGAGGGGACCCAGTACTTC
TRBJ2-1 TRBD2 once TRBV6-2/TRBV6-3 CASSSRNRLAGGYNEQFF TGTGCCAGCAGTTCCCGGAACCGACTAGCGGGAGGGTACAATGAGCAGTTCTTC
TRBJ1-2 NA NA TRBV20-1 CSARLYGYTF TGCAGTGCTAGACTGTATGGCTACACCTTC
TRBJ2-7 TRBD2 NA TRBV9 CASSASPGLAYEQYF TGTGCCAGCAGCGCATCCCCGGGACTAGCCTACGAGCAGTACTTC